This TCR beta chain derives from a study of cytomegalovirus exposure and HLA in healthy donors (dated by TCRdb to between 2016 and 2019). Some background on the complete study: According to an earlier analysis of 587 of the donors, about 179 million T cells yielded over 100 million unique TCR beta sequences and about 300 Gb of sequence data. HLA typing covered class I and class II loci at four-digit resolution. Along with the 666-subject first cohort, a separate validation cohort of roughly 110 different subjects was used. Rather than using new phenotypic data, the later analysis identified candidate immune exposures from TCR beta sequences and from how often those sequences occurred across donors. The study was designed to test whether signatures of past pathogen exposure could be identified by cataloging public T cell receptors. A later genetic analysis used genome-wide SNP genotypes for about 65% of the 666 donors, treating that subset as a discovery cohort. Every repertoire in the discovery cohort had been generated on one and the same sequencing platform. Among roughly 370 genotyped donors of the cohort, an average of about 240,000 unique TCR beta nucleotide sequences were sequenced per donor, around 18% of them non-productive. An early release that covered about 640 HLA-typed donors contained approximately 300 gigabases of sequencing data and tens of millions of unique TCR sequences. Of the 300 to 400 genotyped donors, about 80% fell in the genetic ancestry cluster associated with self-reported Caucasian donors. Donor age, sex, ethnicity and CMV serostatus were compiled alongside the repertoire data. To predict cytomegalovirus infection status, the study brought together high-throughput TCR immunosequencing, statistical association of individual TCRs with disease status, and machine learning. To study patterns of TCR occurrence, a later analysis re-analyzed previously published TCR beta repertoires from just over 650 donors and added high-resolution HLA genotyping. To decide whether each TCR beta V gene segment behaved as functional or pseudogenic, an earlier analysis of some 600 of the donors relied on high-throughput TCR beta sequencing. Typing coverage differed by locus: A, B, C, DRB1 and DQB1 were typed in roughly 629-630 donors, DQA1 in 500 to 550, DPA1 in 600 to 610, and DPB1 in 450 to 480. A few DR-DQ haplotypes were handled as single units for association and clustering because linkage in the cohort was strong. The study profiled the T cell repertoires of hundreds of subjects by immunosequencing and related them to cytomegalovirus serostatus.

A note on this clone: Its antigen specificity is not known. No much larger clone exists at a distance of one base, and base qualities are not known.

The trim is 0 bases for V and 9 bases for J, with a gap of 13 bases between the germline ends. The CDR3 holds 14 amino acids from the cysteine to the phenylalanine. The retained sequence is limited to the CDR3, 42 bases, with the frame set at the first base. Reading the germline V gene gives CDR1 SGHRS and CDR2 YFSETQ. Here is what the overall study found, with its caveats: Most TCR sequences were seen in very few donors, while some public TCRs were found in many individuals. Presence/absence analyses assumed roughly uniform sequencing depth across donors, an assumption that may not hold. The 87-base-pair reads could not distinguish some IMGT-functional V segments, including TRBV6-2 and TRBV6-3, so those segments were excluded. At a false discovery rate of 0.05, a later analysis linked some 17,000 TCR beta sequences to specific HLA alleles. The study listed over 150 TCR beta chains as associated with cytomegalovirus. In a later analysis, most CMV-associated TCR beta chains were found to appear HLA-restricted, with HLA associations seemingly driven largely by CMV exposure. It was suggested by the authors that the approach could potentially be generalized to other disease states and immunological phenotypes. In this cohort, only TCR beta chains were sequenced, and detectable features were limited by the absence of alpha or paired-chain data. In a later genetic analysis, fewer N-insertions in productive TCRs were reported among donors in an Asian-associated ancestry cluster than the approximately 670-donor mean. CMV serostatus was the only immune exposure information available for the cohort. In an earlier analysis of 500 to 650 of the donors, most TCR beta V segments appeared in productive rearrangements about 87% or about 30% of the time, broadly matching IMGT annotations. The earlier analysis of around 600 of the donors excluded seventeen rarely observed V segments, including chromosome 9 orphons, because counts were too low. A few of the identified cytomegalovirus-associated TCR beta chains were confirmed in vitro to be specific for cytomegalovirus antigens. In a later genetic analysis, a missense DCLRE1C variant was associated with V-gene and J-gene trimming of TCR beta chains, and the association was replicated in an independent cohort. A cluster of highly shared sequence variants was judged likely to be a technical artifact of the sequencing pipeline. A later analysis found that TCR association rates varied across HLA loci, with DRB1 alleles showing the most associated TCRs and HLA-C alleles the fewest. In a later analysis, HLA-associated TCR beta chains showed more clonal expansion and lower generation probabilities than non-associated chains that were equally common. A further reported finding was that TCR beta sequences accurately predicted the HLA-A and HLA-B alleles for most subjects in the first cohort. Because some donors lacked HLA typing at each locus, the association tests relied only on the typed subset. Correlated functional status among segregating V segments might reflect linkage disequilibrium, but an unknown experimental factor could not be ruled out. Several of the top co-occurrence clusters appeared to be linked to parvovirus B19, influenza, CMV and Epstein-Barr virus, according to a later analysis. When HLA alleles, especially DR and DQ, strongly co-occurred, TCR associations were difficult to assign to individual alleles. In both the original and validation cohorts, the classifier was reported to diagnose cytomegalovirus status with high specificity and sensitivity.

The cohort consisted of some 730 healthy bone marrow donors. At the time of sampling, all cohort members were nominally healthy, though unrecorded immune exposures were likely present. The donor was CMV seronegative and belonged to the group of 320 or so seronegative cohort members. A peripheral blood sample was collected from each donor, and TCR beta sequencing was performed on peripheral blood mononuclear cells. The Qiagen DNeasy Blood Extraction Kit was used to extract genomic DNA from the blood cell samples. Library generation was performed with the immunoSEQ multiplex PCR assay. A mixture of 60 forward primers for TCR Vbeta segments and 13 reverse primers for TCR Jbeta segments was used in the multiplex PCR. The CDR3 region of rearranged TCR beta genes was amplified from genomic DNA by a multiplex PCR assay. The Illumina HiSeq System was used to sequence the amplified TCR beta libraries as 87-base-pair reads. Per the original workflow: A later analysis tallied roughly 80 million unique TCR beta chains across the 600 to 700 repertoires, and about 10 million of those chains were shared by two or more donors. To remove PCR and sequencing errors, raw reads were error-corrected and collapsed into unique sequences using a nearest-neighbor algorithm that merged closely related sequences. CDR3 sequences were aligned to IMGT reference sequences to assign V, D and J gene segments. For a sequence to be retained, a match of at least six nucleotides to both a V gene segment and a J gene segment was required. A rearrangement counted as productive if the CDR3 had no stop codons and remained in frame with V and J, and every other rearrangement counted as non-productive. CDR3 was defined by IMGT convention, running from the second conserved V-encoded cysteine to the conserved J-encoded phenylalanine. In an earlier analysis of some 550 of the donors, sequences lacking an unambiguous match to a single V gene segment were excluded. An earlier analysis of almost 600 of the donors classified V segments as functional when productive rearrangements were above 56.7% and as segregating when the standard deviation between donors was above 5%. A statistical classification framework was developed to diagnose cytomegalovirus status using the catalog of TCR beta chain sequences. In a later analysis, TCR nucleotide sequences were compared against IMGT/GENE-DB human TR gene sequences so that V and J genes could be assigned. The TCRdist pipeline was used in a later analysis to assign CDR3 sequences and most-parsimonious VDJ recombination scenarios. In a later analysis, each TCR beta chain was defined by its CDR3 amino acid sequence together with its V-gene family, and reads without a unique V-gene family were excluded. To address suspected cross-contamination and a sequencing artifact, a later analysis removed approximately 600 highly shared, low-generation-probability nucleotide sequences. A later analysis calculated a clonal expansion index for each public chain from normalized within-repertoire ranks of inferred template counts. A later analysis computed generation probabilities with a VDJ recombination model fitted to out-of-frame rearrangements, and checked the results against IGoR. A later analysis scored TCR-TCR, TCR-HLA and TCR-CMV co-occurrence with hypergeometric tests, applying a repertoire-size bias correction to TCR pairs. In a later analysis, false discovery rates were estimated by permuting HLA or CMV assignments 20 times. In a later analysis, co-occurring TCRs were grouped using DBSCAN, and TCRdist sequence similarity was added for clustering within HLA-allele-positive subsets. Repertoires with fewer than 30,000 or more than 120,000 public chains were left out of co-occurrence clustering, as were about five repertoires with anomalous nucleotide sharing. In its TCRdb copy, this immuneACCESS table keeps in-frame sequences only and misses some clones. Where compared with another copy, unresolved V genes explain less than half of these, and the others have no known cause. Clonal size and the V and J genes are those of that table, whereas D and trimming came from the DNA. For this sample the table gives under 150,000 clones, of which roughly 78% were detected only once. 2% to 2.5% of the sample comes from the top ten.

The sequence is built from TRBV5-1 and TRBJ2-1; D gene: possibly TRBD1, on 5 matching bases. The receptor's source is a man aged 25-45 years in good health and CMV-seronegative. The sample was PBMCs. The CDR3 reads CASSLARVRGEQFF. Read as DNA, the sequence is TGCGCCAGCAGCTTGGCCAGGGTTCGCGGTGAGCAGTTCTTC.